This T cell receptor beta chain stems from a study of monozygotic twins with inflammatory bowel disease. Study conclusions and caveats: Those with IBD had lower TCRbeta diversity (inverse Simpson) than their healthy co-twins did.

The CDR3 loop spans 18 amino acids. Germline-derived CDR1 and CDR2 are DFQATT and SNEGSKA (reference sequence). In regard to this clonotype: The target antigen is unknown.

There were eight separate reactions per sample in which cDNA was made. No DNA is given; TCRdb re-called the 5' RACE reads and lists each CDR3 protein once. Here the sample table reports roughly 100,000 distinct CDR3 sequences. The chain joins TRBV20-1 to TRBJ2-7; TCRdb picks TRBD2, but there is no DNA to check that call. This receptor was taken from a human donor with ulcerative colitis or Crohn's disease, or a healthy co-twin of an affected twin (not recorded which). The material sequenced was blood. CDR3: CSARDLESSGRTSYEQYF.